The 8 T cell receptor beta chains presented below share a single source sample, sequenced in a study of blood T cells in healthy people across ages (dated by TCRdb to 2014 to 2015). The library was prepared using 5' RACE. The sequencing machine was an Illumina HiSeq 2500. The second PCR ran for about 6 to 11 cycles and used a J-beta primer mix along with a sample-barcoded 5' primer. TCRdb reprocessing: public reads trimmed at Q25 with fastp, clones called with MiXCR, in-frame beta chains kept. Records with the same CDR3 protein are collapsed into one entry carrying the most frequent genes and DNA. This sample is represented by hundreds of thousands of distinct CDR3 sequences; roughly three fifths of them were singletons. The ten largest make up over 30% of the sample. The sample consisted of blood. These receptors were collected from a man aged 60-69 years in good health.

This clonotype was seen only a few times. The chain joins TRBV12-3 or TRBV12-4 to TRBJ2-5; D is tentatively TRBD1 or TRBD2 (5 bases each). The CDR3 spans 13 residues. Trimming left V 3 bases short and J 4 bases short, with 9 bases between. The CDR3 here is CASSFAGRETQYF. CDR3 coding DNA: TGTGCCAGCAGTTTTGCAGGGAGAGAGACCCAGTACTTC.

This chain links TRBV15 with TRBJ2-3, with TRBD2 identical over 12 bases. Germline V gene data show CDR1 as LNHNV and CDR2 as YYDKDF (reference sequence). The CDR3 contains 15 residues. V lost 5 bases and J lost 4; bases outside the gene matches: 4. The CDR3 nucleotides are TGTGCCACCAGCGGTCTAGCGGGGGGGCCAGATACGCAGTATTTT. As protein: CATSGLAGGPDTQYF.

The rearrangement links TRBV28 to TRBJ1-2, with D possibly being TRBD1 (6 bases). Germline V gene sequence: CDR1 MDHEN, CDR2 SYDVKM. CDR3 size: 18 residues. Trimming stripped 4 bases from V and 4 bases from J, with 25 bases between. In nucleotides, the CDR3 is TGTGCCAGCAGTTCGGACTTCGATCCGGGACATACAAGCTATGGCTACACCTTC. This encodes CASSSDFDPGHTSYGYTF.

V usage is TRBV5-1 and J usage is TRBJ2-5; 11 nucleotides agree with TRBD2. V shed 0 bases, J shed 2 bases, and the junction held 6 bases outside the gene matches. Germline V gene data show CDR1 as SGHRS and CDR2 as YFSETQ. The length of the CDR3 is 17 residues. The CDR3 sequence is CASSLGLAGRIQETQYF. CDR3 DNA: TGCGCCAGCAGCTTGGGACTAGCGGGGCGAATACAAGAGACCCAGTACTTC.

The rearrangement uses TRBV25-1 and TRBJ2-3; 10 positions agree with TRBD1. The length of the CDR3 is 13 residues. V shed 7 bases, J shed 5 bases, and the junction held 3 bases outside the gene matches. CDR1 is MGHDK and CDR2 is SYGVNS in the germline V gene. CDR3 protein: CASIRTGGDTQYF. DNA for the CDR3: TGTGCCAGCATCCGGACAGGGGGAGATACGCAGTATTTT.

J is TRBJ1-4 and V is TRBV2; D unclear. The CDR3 covers 15 residues. Trimming took 2 bases from V and 3 from J, leaving 10 bases between them. Germline V gene lookup returns CDR1 SNHLY and CDR2 FYNNEI. CDR3: CASSERRRANEKLFF. For the CDR3, the DNA is TGTGCCAGCAGTGAAAGGCGACGGGCTAATGAAAAACTGTTTTTT.

The chain couples TRBV12-3 or TRBV12-4 to TRBJ2-7, with TRBD1 as a possible D gene (5 bases). Trimming pared 6 bases from V and 0 bases from J, leaving 12 bases between. The CDR3 loop spans 14 amino acids. The CDR3 reads CASSQDSSSYEQYF. Written as DNA, the CDR3 is TGTGCCAGCAGCCAAGACAGCTCCTCCTACGAGCAGTACTTC.

V gene TRBV6-6 combines with J gene TRBJ1-6; 10 nucleotides line up with TRBD1. Germline V gene data show CDR1 as MNHNY and CDR2 as SVGAGI (reference sequence). The J segment lost 7 bases and the V segment lost 6 bases, leaving 6 bases of the junction unmatched. The CDR3 totals 15 residues. CDR3 protein: CASRPGTGENSPLHF. The DNA of the CDR3 is TGTGCCAGCAGACCAGGGACAGGGGAGAATTCACCCCTCCACTTT.